Listed here are 29 T cell receptor beta chains from one sample, sequenced in a study of beta chain features in type 1 diabetes. The entirety of the isolated RNA underwent reverse transcription, so expressed TCRB transcripts were sequenced. Sequencing used immunoSEQ multiplex PCR; TCRdb keeps in-frame clones, though not all of them. The sample lists 600,000 to 650,000 clones, 15% to 19% occurring once. What was sequenced was naive CD4+ T cells from blood. All receptors derive from a man aged 18 to 29 in good health.

The rearrangement links TRBV4-2 to TRBJ1-1; D might be TRBD1 (5 bases). The V gene lost 4 bases and the J gene lost 5 bases, with 20 bases spanning the gap. From germline, CDR1 is LGHNA and CDR2 YNFKEQ. This CDR3 comprises 16 residues. DNA for the CDR3: TGTGCCAGCAGCCTACGGGCCAGGGTGGGAGGGACTGAAGCTTTCTTT. This encodes CASSLRARVGGTEAFF.

The V call is TRBV28, the J call TRBJ2-7; 7 bases agree with TRBD2. Per germline, CDR1 MDHEN and CDR2 SYDVKM. V lost 3 bases, J lost 2 bases, and 4 bases stayed unmatched. The CDR3 spans 14 residues. The CDR3 spells CASSFPSGTYEQYF. The CDR3 coding sequence is TGTGCCAGCAGTTTCCCCAGCGGGACCTACGAGCAGTACTTC.

The rearrangement links TRBV4-3 to TRBJ1-1; no clear D gene. CDR1 LGHNA and CDR2 YSLEER come from the germline V gene. With 7 bases removed from V and 4 bases from J, the gap between germline ends came to 16 bases. The CDR3 has 14 amino acids. The DNA for the CDR3 is TGCGCCAGCAATGGGCCGGGTATGGGCACTGAAGCTTTCTTT. Translation: CASNGPGMGTEAFF.

This clone appeared a few times. This chain connects TRBV7-2 to TRBJ2-4, with D unclear. Per the germline V gene, CDR1 is SGHTA and CDR2 is FQGNSA. V was trimmed by 0 bases and J by 0 bases, leaving 12 bases between them. This CDR3 has 17 amino acids. This CDR3 reads CASSLASGSLAKNIQYF. CDR3 nucleotide sequence: TGTGCCAGCAGCTTAGCTTCCGGATCCCTAGCCAAAAACATTCAGTACTTC.

The CDR3 loop is CASSEGQGRSDNQPQHF. In nucleotides, the CDR3 is TGCGCCAGCAGTGAGGGGCAGGGGCGGAGTGACAATCAGCCCCAGCATTTT. The rearrangement uses TRBV10-2 and TRBJ1-5; TRBD1 might be the D (6 bases). The V and J ends lost 2 bases and 3 bases respectively, with 17 bases between them. The CDR3 sequence is 17 residues long. CDR1 is WSHSY, CDR2 SAAADI, per germline.

The chain joins TRBV4-1 to TRBJ1-1; D not resolved. Trimming stripped 1 base from V and 1 base from J, with 13 bases between. From germline, CDR1 is MGHRA and CDR2 YSYEKL. This CDR3 is 16 amino acids long. CDR3 protein: CASSQVIGAWNTEAFF. CDR3 in DNA: TGCGCCAGCAGCCAAGTTATAGGCGCCTGGAACACTGAAGCTTTCTTT.

Note on this clone: Other DNA sequences in this specimen translate into the identical CDR3. The chain couples TRBV28 to TRBJ1-1; D unclear. V lost 3 bases, J lost 1 base, and 6 bases lay in between. Germline-derived CDR1 and CDR2 are MDHEN and SYDVKM. This CDR3 is built from 13 residues. The CDR3 reads CASSFRRNTEAFF. Written as DNA, the CDR3 is TGTGCCAGCAGTTTCCGGAGGAACACTGAAGCTTTCTTT.

The V gene is TRBV6-5, the J gene TRBJ2-7, with 8 nucleotides matching TRBD1. Germline trimming cut 2 bases from V and 2 bases from J; bases unmatched to any gene: 5. Germline V gene lookup returns CDR1 MNHEY and CDR2 SVGAGI. This CDR3 contains 15 residues. The CDR3 nucleotides read TGTGCCAGCAGTTACCACCCGACAGGGGCCTACGAGCAGTACTTC. Its translation is CASSYHPTGAYEQYF.

This clone was detected only a few times. The V call is TRBV6-4, the J call TRBJ1-2, with D possibly being TRBD1 (6 bases). This CDR3 has 15 residues. V was shortened by 0 bases and J by 3 bases, with 11 bases between the two germline ends. Germline V gene sequence: CDR1 MRHNA, CDR2 SNTAGT. CDR3 bases: TGTGCCAGCAGTGACTCAGCAGGGGTATACTATGGCTACACCTTC. Its translation is CASSDSAGVYYGYTF.

V is TRBV7-9 and J is TRBJ2-5, with unresolved D. V gave up 6 bases and J gave up 1 base, with 12 bases separating them. CDR3 length: 14 residues. The germline CDR1 and CDR2 sequences are SEHNR and FQNEAQ (reference sequence). CDR3 region: CASRSRHTQETQYF. CDR3 nucleotides: TGTGCCAGCAGATCACGACACACCCAAGAGACCCAGTACTTC. Complete variable domain (other parts from reference TRBV7-9 and TRBJ2-5): DTGVSQNPRHKITKRGQNVTFRCDPISEHNRLYWYRQTLGQGPEFLTYFQNEAQLEKSRLLSDRFSAERPKGSFSTLEIQRTEQGDSAMYLCASRSRHTQETQYFGPGTRLLVL.

The rearrangement uses TRBV9 and TRBJ2-1, with 9 bases identical to TRBD1. Germline V gene sequence: CDR1 SGDLS, CDR2 YYNGEE. With V trimmed by 7 bases and J by 6 bases, 5 bases remained unmatched. The CDR3 loop spans 13 amino acids. CDR3 DNA sequence: TGTGCCAGCGGAAAGGGACAGGGCAATGAGCAGTTCTTC. This encodes CASGKGQGNEQFF.

This clone was found a few times. This sequence joins TRBV4-3 and TRBJ1-2; weak D call: TRBD1 (5 bases). This CDR3 region has 17 residues. Germline V CDR1 and CDR2: LGHNA, YSLEER. The V end lost 4 bases, the J end lost 4 bases, and 22 bases lay between the germline ends. The CDR3 here is CASSLVGGPQYVYGYTF. As DNA, the CDR3 is TGCGCCAGCAGCCTTGTCGGGGGACCCCAGTATGTCTATGGCTACACCTTC.

This clone was detected ten times or more. This chain joins TRBV29-1 and TRBJ1-1; the D is unclear. This CDR3 region has 14 residues. Trimming left V 4 bases short and J 1 base short, with 13 bases between. Germline CDR1 is SQVTM and CDR2 is ANQGSEA. The CDR3 DNA reads TGCAGCGTTGTGGCTTCCTCAGCGAACACTGAAGCTTTCTTT. Translating it yields CSVVASSANTEAFF.

This clone has a handful of counts. The rearrangement uses TRBV6-6 and TRBJ2-1, with 9 bases identical to TRBD1. V trimming: 2 bases; J trimming: 4 bases; junction bases outside the gene matches: 6. The length of the CDR3 is 16 residues. Germline-derived CDR1 and CDR2 are MNHNY and SVGAGI (reference sequence). Written as DNA, the CDR3 is TGTGCCAGCAGTTACCGGGGACAGGGAGAGTACAATGAGCAGTTCTTC. This translates into CASSYRGQGEYNEQFF.

The chain couples TRBV30 to TRBJ1-4; D not certain. The germline CDR1 and CDR2 sequences are GTSNPN and SVGIG (reference sequence). This CDR3 has 15 amino acids. V dropped 2 bases and J dropped 8 bases, with 18 bases sitting between them. CDR3 region: CAWSFSVGRGEKLFF. The CDR3 DNA is TGTGCCTGGAGTTTTTCGGTAGGGAGAGGAGAAAAACTGTTTTTT. Using reference TRBV30 and TRBJ1-4 for the parts outside the CDR3, the full variable domain is SQTIHQWPATLVQPVGSPLSLECTVEGTSNPNLYWYRQAAGRGLQLLFYSVGIGQISSEVPQNLSASRPQDRQFILSSKKLLLSDSGFYLCAWSFSVGRGEKLFFGSGTQLSVL.

The rearrangement uses TRBV25-1 and TRBJ2-6, with a possible D match to TRBD2 (5 bases). CDR3 length: 17 residues. Looked up from germline, CDR1 is MGHDK and CDR2 is SYGVNS. The germline V and J ends were trimmed by 5 bases and 0 bases, with 14 bases remaining between them. DNA for the CDR3: TGTGCCAGCAGTCGGGGTCAGATTAACTCTGGGGCCAACGTCCTGACTTTC. Translation gives CASSRGQINSGANVLTF.

A few counts support this clone. This sequence joins TRBV1 and TRBJ2-7; the table's D call, TRBD2, has no DNA check behind it. TRBV1 is a listed pseudogene. This CDR3 is built from 17 residues. The CDR3 DNA is TGCACCAGCAGCCACCGGGGAGCGCCCCACGGTACGTACGAGCAGTACTTC. Translating it yields CTSSHRGAPHGTYEQYF.

This sequence joins TRBV7-3 and TRBJ2-5, with 12 positions matching TRBD2. The germline V gene has CDR1 SGHTA and CDR2 FQGTGA. The V segment lost 5 bases and the J segment 2 bases; nucleotides outside the gene matches: 3. The CDR3 has 15 residues. The CDR3: CASSQTSGGQETQYF. The CDR3 DNA sequence: TGTGCCAGCAGCCAGACTAGCGGGGGACAAGAGACCCAGTACTTC. The full variable domain, with the rest looked up from reference TRBV7-3 and TRBJ2-5, is GAGVSQTPSNKVTEKGKYVELRCDPISGHTALYWYRQSLGQGPEFLIYFQGTGAADDSGLPNDRFFAVRPEGSVSTLKIQRTERGDSAVYLCASSQTSGGQETQYFGPGTRLLVL.

The gene calls are TRBV18 and TRBJ2-5; 7 nucleotides agree with TRBD1. CDR3 length equals 17 residues. The V and J ends lost 0 bases and 0 bases, in that order; junction bases with no gene match: 7. Germline assignment: CDR1 KGHSH and CDR2 LQKENI. CDR3: CASSPPPGTANQETQYF. CDR3 sequence (DNA): TGTGCCAGCTCACCACCGCCTGGGACAGCAAACCAAGAGACCCAGTACTTC. Filled out from reference TRBV18 and TRBJ2-5, the complete variable domain reads NAGVMQNPRHLVRRRGQEARLRCSPMKGHSHVYWYRQLPEEGLKFMVYLQKENIIDESGMPKERFSAEFPKEGPSILRIQQVVRGDSAAYFCASSPPPGTANQETQYFGPGTRLLVL.

This clone was seen a handful of times. The chain carries TRBV2 and TRBJ2-5; D perhaps matches TRBD1 (6 bases). The V end lost 7 bases, the J end lost 2 bases, and 11 bases lay between the germline ends. The CDR3 extends over 13 amino acids. Germline V lookup: CDR1 SNHLY, CDR2 FYNNEI. CDR3 in amino acids: CASTPGEQETQYF. The CDR3 nucleotides are TGTGCCAGCACCCCAGGGGAGCAAGAGACCCAGTACTTC. Full variable domain (missing parts from reference TRBV2 and TRBJ2-5): EPEVTQTPSHQVTQMGQEVILRCVPISNHLYFYWYRQILGQKVEFLVSFYNNEISEKSEIFDDQFSVERPDGSNFTLKIRSTKLEDSAMYFCASTPGEQETQYFGPGTRLLVL.

This clone came up a few times. The J gene is TRBJ1-1, the V gene TRBV19, with D unclear. CDR1 and CDR2 from the germline V gene are LNHDA and SQIVND (reference sequence). Trimming stripped 0 bases from V and 4 bases from J, with 15 bases between. This CDR3 has 16 amino acids. CDR3 sequence: CASSIDPGGFSTEAFF. The CDR3 DNA follows: TGTGCCAGTAGTATAGATCCTGGAGGGTTTAGCACTGAAGCTTTCTTT.

J is TRBJ2-7 and V is TRBV7-2, with TRBD1 identical over 7 bases. Germline CDR1 is SGHTA and CDR2 is FQGNSA. V dropped 4 bases and J dropped 1; count of bases not matched to a gene: 7. The CDR3 spans 15 residues. CDR3: CASSSTRTGSYEQYF. In DNA, the CDR3 is TGTGCCAGCAGCTCAACCCGGACAGGATCCTACGAGCAGTACTTC. The full variable domain, in which reference TRBV7-2 and TRBJ2-7 provide the parts outside the CDR3, is GAGVSQSPSNKVTEKGKDVELRCDPISGHTALYWYRQSLGQGLEFLIYFQGNSAPDKSGLPSDRFSAERTGGSVSTLTIQRTQQEDSAVYLCASSSTRTGSYEQYFGPGTRLTVT.

J is TRBJ1-2 and V is TRBV5-4, with D maybe TRBD1 (6 bases). Trimming shortened V by 5 bases and J by 4 bases, and 12 bases separated the two germline ends. Germline CDR1 is SGHNT and CDR2 is YYREEE (reference sequence). CDR3 size: 13 residues. CDR3 protein: CASRRGGAYGYTF. CDR3 DNA sequence: TGTGCCAGCAGGCGAGGGGGGGCCTATGGCTACACCTTC.

This clone showed up just a few times. The rearrangement links TRBV7-9 to TRBJ2-1; 11 bases agree with TRBD2. CDR3 length: 16 residues. The V and J ends lost 1 base and 4 bases, in that order; junction bases with no gene match: 3. CDR1 and CDR2 from the germline V gene are SEHNR and FQNEAQ (reference sequence). DNA of the CDR3: TGTGCCAGCAGCTTAGGGGCTAGCGGGAGGTACAATGAGCAGTTCTTC. Amino acid sequence: CASSLGASGRYNEQFF. Full variable domain (remainder filled in from reference TRBV7-9 and TRBJ2-1): DTGVSQNPRHKITKRGQNVTFRCDPISEHNRLYWYRQTLGQGPEFLTYFQNEAQLEKSRLLSDRFSAERPKGSFSTLEIQRTEQGDSAMYLCASSLGASGRYNEQFFGPGTRLTVL.

This clone occurred a few times. CDR3 DNA: TGTGCCAGTAGTATGGGCCAGGGAGTCCCCACCTACGAGCAGTACTTC. Encoded protein: CASSMGQGVPTYEQYF. The chain has TRBV19 and TRBJ2-7; D might be TRBD1 or TRBD2, each matching 5 bases. The V gene's germline CDR1 is LNHDA and CDR2 SQIVND (reference sequence). Trimming left V 3 bases short and J 2 bases short, with 17 bases between. This CDR3 has 16 residues.

The chain recombines TRBV7-3 with TRBJ1-2; D remains unclear. V lost 5 bases to trimming and J lost 0 bases, with 13 bases between them. CDR1 and CDR2 (germline): SGHTA, FQGTGA. The CDR3 runs to 15 residues. DNA for the CDR3: TGTGCCAGCAGCATCGATTACGGAGCTAACTATGGCTACACCTTC. This codes for CASSIDYGANYGYTF.

This chain joins TRBV28 and TRBJ2-2; TRBD2 aligns across 10 bases. Looked up from germline, CDR1 is MDHEN and CDR2 is SYDVKM. Losses at the gene ends were 2 bases for V and 6 bases for J; bases not matched to a gene: 9. This CDR3 contains 17 residues. The DNA of the CDR3 is TGTGCCAGCAGTTTAGGAGGACAGGGACTAGCGTCCGGGGAGCTGTTTTTT. Encoded protein: CASSLGGQGLASGELFF. Full variable domain (outside the CDR3, taken from reference TRBV28 and TRBJ2-2): DVKVTQSSRYLVKRTGEKVFLECVQDMDHENMFWYRQDPGLGLRLIYFSYDVKMKEKGDIPEGYSVSREKKERFSLILESASTNQTSMYLCASSLGGQGLASGELFFGEGSRLTVL.

The V and J genes are TRBV21-1 and TRBJ2-5; the table's D call, TRBD2, was not checked against the DNA. TRBV21-1 is reported as a pseudogene. There are 14 residues in the CDR3. For the CDR3, the DNA is TGTGCCAGCAGCAAAGTGGAGTACTCAGAGACCCAGTACTTC. Protein sequence: CASSKVEYSETQYF.

This clone was recorded many times. The V gene is TRBV4-1, the J gene TRBJ2-1, with D unclear. This CDR3 has 16 residues. The V end lost 1 base, the J end lost 0 bases, and 10 bases lay between the germline ends. Germline V gene sequence: CDR1 MGHRA, CDR2 YSYEKL. The CDR3 sequence is CASSQVIGSSYNEQFF. In DNA, the CDR3 is TGCGCCAGCAGCCAAGTCATAGGAAGCTCCTACAATGAGCAGTTCTTC.